The 29 T cell receptor beta chains given below trace back to one sample, sequenced in a study of tumor-infiltrating lymphocytes in oesophageal squamous cell carcinoma. TCRdb passed the PCR reads through MiXCR, listing each CDR3 protein once. The table lists fewer than 15,000 distinct CDR3 sequences, roughly 51% of them singletons, with around 35% in the top ten. Source material: esophageal tumor tissue. The receptors derive from a male donor with esophageal squamous cell carcinoma.

This clonotype has at least ten counts. This chain joins TRBV6-1 and TRBJ2-2; D ambiguous. V dropped 5 bases and J dropped 15 bases, with 25 bases sitting between them. The CDR3 runs to 15 residues. Germline CDR1 and CDR2: MNHNS and SASEGT. CDR3 nucleotides: TGTGCCAGCAGTCCCGGACGTCATGGTATCTGGTCGGTGTTTTTT. It encodes CASSPGRHGIWSVFF.

The chain uses TRBV7-2 and TRBJ2-7; 7 nucleotides match TRBD1. The better agreement between TRBJ2-5 and the DNA end casts doubt on the J call. The length of the CDR3 is 16 residues. The V gene's germline CDR1 is SGHTA and CDR2 FQGNSA. Here the CDR3 DNA reads TGTGCCAGCAGCCTGAGTCCAAAACAGGGGCGGGAGACCCAGTACTTC. Amino acids: CASSLSPKQGRETQYF.

The V call is TRBV7-6, the J call TRBJ2-5; tentative D call: TRBD2 (6 bases). Germline V gene data show CDR1 as SGHVS and CDR2 as FNYEAQ. Trimming left V 6 bases short and J 5 bases short, with 22 bases between. This CDR3 has 16 residues. The CDR3 region is CASRDGSKPLGETQYF. Here the CDR3 DNA reads TGTGCCAGCAGAGACGGGAGCAAACCGCTGGGGGAGACCCAGTACTTC.

The gene calls are TRBV5-1 and TRBJ2-5; no reliable D call. The CDR3 spans 14 residues. V dropped 4 bases and J dropped 2 bases, with 12 bases sitting between them. Looked up from germline, CDR1 is SGHRS and CDR2 is YFSETQ. CDR3 in DNA: TGCGCCAGCAGCGGCGTGGGCTTGCAAGAGACCCAGTACTTC. It codes for CASSGVGLQETQYF.

This chain joins TRBV19 and TRBJ2-6; D might be TRBD1 (5 bases). The J call may not be correct, given that the DNA end is closer to TRBJ2-5. Germline CDR1 reads LNHDA; CDR2 reads SQIVND (reference sequence). This CDR3 region has 11 residues. CDR3 sequence: CATRQTETQYF. DNA for the CDR3: TGTGCCACCAGACAGACGGAGACCCAGTACTTC.

The V and J genes are TRBV7-2 and TRBJ2-3, with D uncertain. CDR3 length: 14 residues. V lost 4 bases and J 1 base, leaving 9 bases between the germline ends. CDR1 SGHTA and CDR2 FQGNSA come from the germline V gene. DNA for the CDR3: TGTGCCAGCAGCTGGCGAGAGCGCACAGATACGCAGTATTTT. Its protein product is CASSWRERTDTQYF.

The V and J genes are TRBV3-1 and TRBJ2-1; 12 bases are shared with TRBD2. The J call is uncertain, as TRBJ2-7 better fits the DNA end. Germline V CDR1 and CDR2: LGHDT, YNNKEL (reference sequence). This CDR3 region has 14 residues. The CDR3 DNA follows: TGTGCCAGCAGCTCTAGACTAGCGGGAGCTGAGCAGTACTTC. Translation: CASSSRLAGAEQYF.

The chain carries TRBV20-1 and TRBJ2-5; D possibly matches TRBD1 or TRBD2 (6 bases each). The germline V gene has CDR1 DFQATT and CDR2 SNEGSKA (reference sequence). The CDR3 loop spans 14 amino acids. V lost 3 bases and J 11 bases, leaving 22 bases between the germline ends. Here the CDR3 DNA reads TGCAGTGCTAGCCGGCGGGACAACTACAATGAGCAGTACTTC. Translating gives CSASRRDNYNEQYF.

V is TRBV11-2 and J is TRBJ2-4; 10 nucleotides align to TRBD2. Germline assignment: CDR1 SGHAT and CDR2 FQNNGV. There are 14 residues in the CDR3. V was clipped by 5 bases and J by 13 bases; unmatched bases: 11. CDR3 in DNA: TGTGCCAGCAGCCTAGCGGGAGAGTGGAATGAGCAGTACTTC. Protein product: CASSLAGEWNEQYF.

This clonotype was detected many times. The rearrangement joins TRBV5-1 to TRBJ2-3, with D hard to call. The CDR3 has 13 residues. Trimming pared 7 bases from V and 0 bases from J, leaving 9 bases between. The germline V gene encodes CDR1 SGHRS and CDR2 YFSETQ. The CDR3 coding sequence is TGCGCCAGCGCACAGCCAAGCACAGATACGCAGTATTTT. This codes for CASAQPSTDTQYF.

This chain connects TRBV7-2 to TRBJ2-1; D not resolved. Matching the DNA end better, TRBJ2-7 makes the J call doubtful. Germline values: CDR1 SGHTA, CDR2 FQGNSA. The CDR3 spans 14 residues. The CDR3 nucleotides read TGTGCCAGCAGCTTAGAACTCGTCAGTTACGAGCAGTACTTC. It encodes CASSLELVSYEQYF.

As concerns this clonotype: Since a much larger clone is just one base distant, this may be a read error. The chain recombines TRBV2 with TRBJ2-7; D call uncertain. The assigned J gene may be wrong: the sequence end matches TRBJ2-1 better. This CDR3 region has 12 residues. Germline CDR1 SNHLY, CDR2 FYNNEI. The CDR3 coding sequence is TGTGCCAGCAGTGGTAACATGGACGAGCAGTTCTTC. Encoded protein: CASSGNMDEQFF.

The chain is built from TRBV28 and TRBJ2-7; D perhaps matches TRBD2 (6 bases). The end of the DNA fits TRBJ2-1 better, so the J call may be wrong. Germline lookup yields CDR1 MDHEN and CDR2 SYDVKM. The CDR3 has 12 amino acids. The DNA of the CDR3 is TGTGCCAGCAGTTCCTCTAGCGATGAGCAGTTCTTC. Translated, it gives CASSSSSDEQFF.

The count of this clonotype is one. The chain combines TRBV12-3 or TRBV12-4 with TRBJ2-5; D is possibly TRBD2 (7 bases). The J call may be in error: the DNA end matches TRBJ2-7 better. This CDR3 comprises 13 residues. The CDR3 loop reads CASSPSGGHEQYF. CDR3 in DNA: TGTGCCAGCAGCCCGTCGGGGGGCCACGAGCAGTACTTC.

With respect to this clonotype: This is likely a read error, given that the CDR3 carries no conserved phenylalanine or tryptophan at its end. It is unclear where the CDR3 begins or ends on the DNA, so no DNA is shown, and the CDR3 is as TCRdb lists it. The chain employs TRBV6-1 and TRBJ2-1; the D call TRBD2 from the table was never checked on the DNA. The V gene's germline CDR1 is MNHNS and CDR2 SASEGT. The CDR3 numbers 16 amino acids, ends counted. This CDR3 is CASSPGMGKVALHFGN.

This chain joins TRBV7-6 and TRBJ2-7; D is possibly TRBD1 (6 bases). Germline V gene sequence: CDR1 SGHVS, CDR2 FNYEAQ. Trimming took 3 bases from V and 2 from J, leaving 11 bases between them. The CDR3 consists of 14 residues. CDR3 amino acids: CASSFMDRTYEQYF. CDR3 coding DNA: TGTGCCAGCAGCTTTATGGACAGAACCTACGAGCAGTACTTC.

There are a few counts of this clonotype. The gene calls are TRBV5-6 and TRBJ1-5, with D uncertain. CDR1 is SGHDT, CDR2 YYEEEE, per germline. The CDR3 extends over 14 amino acids. Trimming took 0 bases from V and 2 from J, leaving 6 bases between them. CDR3 DNA sequence: TGTGCCAGCAGCTTGGGCCACGGCAATCAGCCCCAGCATTTT. Its protein product is CASSLGHGNQPQHF.

The chain links TRBV7-6 to TRBJ2-1; 8 positions match TRBD1. There are 14 residues in the CDR3. Germline lookup yields CDR1 SGHVS and CDR2 FNYEAQ. With 5 bases clipped from V and 10 bases from J, the junction kept 10 bases outside the gene matches. The chain's CDR3 is CASSPGQGRREQFF. The CDR3 bases are TGTGCCAGCAGCCCTGGACAGGGACGGAGGGAGCAGTTCTTC.

Only a few counts were recorded for this clonotype. This chain uses TRBV7-2 with TRBJ2-1; D is unclear. V was cut by 1 base and J by 3 bases, with 7 bases left in between. CDR3 length equals 14 residues. Looked up from germline, CDR1 is SGHTA and CDR2 is FQGNSA. CDR3 nucleotide sequence: TGTGCCAGCAGCTTAGAGGGCAGCTACAATGAGCAGTTCTTC. Translating gives CASSLEGSYNEQFF.

The CDR3: CSARDGARGETQYF. CDR3 nucleotide sequence: TGCAGTGCTAGAGATGGGGCTCGAGGGGAGACCCAGTACTTC. The chain has TRBV20-1 and TRBJ2-5; TRBD1 or TRBD2 may be the D gene (5 bases each). The V and J ends lost 0 bases and 5 bases respectively, with 13 bases between them. Germline CDR1 DFQATT, CDR2 SNEGSKA (reference sequence). The CDR3 is made up of 14 amino acids.

The chain couples TRBV7-2 to TRBJ2-2; the D is unclear. The germline V and J ends were trimmed by 5 bases and 0 bases, with 13 bases remaining between them. Looked up from germline, CDR1 is SGHTA and CDR2 is FQGNSA. The CDR3 is 16 amino acids. For the CDR3, the DNA is TGTGCCAGCAGCCCCGTATCGGCCGCGAACACCGGGGAGCTGTTTTTT. Translated: CASSPVSAANTGELFF.

This clonotype was seen more than once but under ten times. The chain recombines TRBV7-6 with TRBJ2-5; weak D call: TRBD1 (6 bases). With 5 bases removed from V and 4 bases from J, the gap between germline ends came to 14 bases. This CDR3 has 14 residues. The germline CDR1 and CDR2 sequences are SGHVS and FNYEAQ. CDR3 sequence reads: CASSRIQGIETQYF. DNA of the CDR3: TGTGCCAGCAGCCGGATACAGGGTATAGAGACCCAGTACTTC.

The V call is TRBV6-1, the J call TRBJ2-3; TRBD1 agrees at 9 bases. CDR1 MNHNS and CDR2 SASEGT come from the germline V gene. With 3 bases clipped from V and 6 bases from J, the junction kept 7 bases outside the gene matches. The CDR3 is made up of 15 amino acids. The CDR3 sequence: CASSDAGQGTDTQYF. The CDR3 DNA reads as TGTGCCAGCAGTGATGCGGGACAGGGAACCGATACGCAGTATTTT.

This clonotype was seen more than once but under ten times. The chain carries TRBV10-3 and TRBJ1-1; 16 bases align to TRBD2. Near its end, the DNA agrees better with TRBJ2-2, so the J call may be wrong. Germline CDR1 reads ENHRY; CDR2 reads SYGVKD. The CDR3 has 18 residues. The CDR3 nucleotides are TGTGCCATCACAAAGGGACTAGCGGGAGGGCCAGGCACCGGGGAGCTGTTTTTT. Translation: CAITKGLAGGPGTGELFF.

J is TRBJ2-5 and V is TRBV7-6; possibly TRBD2 for D (5 bases). CDR1 is SGHVS, CDR2 FNYEAQ, per germline. V gave up 2 bases and J gave up 11 bases, with 12 bases separating them. The CDR3 is 12 residues long. CDR3: CASSLSGNEQYF. The CDR3 nucleotides are TGTGCCAGCAGCTTAAGCGGCAATGAGCAGTACTTC.

This clonotype showed up many times. This may be a read error, as it is one base from a much larger clone. The V gene is TRBV11-2, the J gene TRBJ2-1, with TRBD1 matching over 7 bases. Gene TRBJ2-7 matches the end of the DNA better, so the J call may be wrong. Germline V gene lookup returns CDR1 SGHAT and CDR2 FQNNGV. This CDR3 is 15 amino acids long. CDR3 sequence reads: CASSSRDSSYNEQYF. The CDR3 DNA reads TGTGCCAGCAGCAGCCGGGACAGCTCCTACAATGAGCAGTACTTC.

This chain connects TRBV6-6 to TRBJ1-2, with D possibly matching TRBD1 (6 bases). In germline, CDR1 is MNHNY, CDR2 SVGAGI (reference sequence). The CDR3 is 13 residues long. Deletions cut 6 bases from V and 4 bases from J, with 12 bases between. CDR3 sequence: CASRIAGVYGYTF. In DNA form, the CDR3 reads TGTGCCAGCAGAATCGCAGGGGTCTATGGCTACACCTTC.

This clonotype came up a few times. The chain links TRBV7-2 to TRBJ2-5, with 7 bases matching TRBD2. The J call may be wrong; the DNA end is better matched by TRBJ2-7. Germline lookup yields CDR1 SGHTA and CDR2 FQGNSA. This CDR3 comprises 13 residues. The CDR3 sequence: CASSLGRESEQYF. CDR3 nucleotides: TGTGCCAGCAGCTTAGGGCGGGAGTCCGAGCAGTACTTC.

By frequency in the sample, this clonotype is medium-sized. This chain links TRBV6-1 with TRBJ2-7, with 7 bases lining up with TRBD1. The CDR3 sequence is 15 residues long. Trimming at V came to 0 bases and at J to 2 bases, leaving 4 bases not matched to a gene. From germline, CDR1 is MNHNS and CDR2 SASEGT. The CDR3 region has the DNA TGTGCCAGCAGTGAAGCGAGACAGGGCCCCTACGAGCAGTACTTC. Its protein product is CASSEARQGPYEQYF.